This section outlines one T cell receptor beta chain sequence together with its context. The antigen this receptor binds is unknown. There are no base qualities to consult, and no much larger clone falls within one base. The data belong to a study of patients and donors after allogeneic stem cell transplantation (TCRdb year 2020). Library creation used RT-PCR. The reads were generated on a NextSeq 550. TCRdb took the public reads, trimmed them with fastp at Q25, ran MiXCR for clone calling and kept in-frame beta chains. Entries are consolidated by CDR3 protein sequence, retaining the most common genes and DNA. The sample yields 150,000 to 200,000 distinct CDR3 sequences; around two fifths were counted once. Of the sample, 30% to 35% is held by the ten largest clones. Trimming costs V 6 bases and J 5 bases, and their ends lie 18 bases apart. The CDR3, cysteine through phenylalanine, is 15 amino acids long. The entry retains the CDR3 DNA only, 45 bases that are in frame from base 1.

Source material: blood, either unsorted or a sorted T cell fraction (not recorded which). This TCR was sampled from a human donor who was either an allogeneic HSCT recipient or a stem cell or donor lymphocyte infusion donor (not recorded which). It is not recorded whose cells these are; they may come from a transplant donor. The chain joins TRBV12-3 or TRBV12-4 to TRBJ2-3, and TRBD1 may be the D gene, going by 5 matching bases. The sequenced DNA: TGTGCCAGCAGCCCCCCTGGCAGGGAAAGAGATACGCAGTATTTT. Its coded protein is CASSPPGRERDTQYF.